One sample yielded the 8 T cell receptor beta chains listed below, sequenced in a study of blood T cell repertoires in COVID-19. The method was immunoSEQ multiplex PCR; TCRdb's version includes in-frame clones alone and lacks a portion of them. Of about 72,000 clones listed, approximately 90% are singletons. The sequencing sample was made of peripheral blood. The source is a man aged 65 to 85 with active or convalescent COVID-19.

CDR3 sequence reads: CASRPGSGGTEAFF. CDR3 sequence (DNA): TGTGCCAGCAGACCCGGTTCGGGGGGAACTGAAGCTTTCTTT. The gene calls are TRBV3-1 (or the pseudogene TRBV3-2) and TRBJ1-1; D might be TRBD1 (5 bases). This CDR3 region has 14 residues. Germline values: CDR1 LGHDT, CDR2 YNNKEL (reference sequence). Between the trimmed V and J ends, which lost 6 bases and 5 bases, there was a span of 16 bases.

This sequence joins TRBV7-3 and TRBJ2-1; 8 positions agree with TRBD2. The CDR3 is 15 residues long. Germline CDR1 reads SGHTA; CDR2 reads FQGTGA. V shed 5 bases and J 7 bases; nucleotides not matched to a gene: 10. CDR3 sequence (DNA): TGTGCCAGCAGCCGAGGACTAGCTTTCATAAATGAGCAGTTCTTC. This encodes CASSRGLAFINEQFF.

The rearrangement uses TRBV4-1 and TRBJ2-2; unclear D gene. Germline CDR1 is MGHRA and CDR2 is YSYEKL. The germline V and J ends were trimmed by 4 bases and 7 bases, with 19 bases remaining between them. The CDR3 has 16 amino acids. Here the CDR3 reads CASSPTPSEEIGELFF. DNA for the CDR3: TGCGCCAGCAGCCCCACACCGTCCGAGGAAATCGGGGAGCTGTTTTTT.

The rearrangement uses TRBV7-2 and TRBJ2-7; possible D gene TRBD1, 5 bases. This CDR3 has 13 residues. Germline loops: CDR1 SGHTA, CDR2 FQGNSA. Deletions cut 3 bases from V and 6 bases from J, with 12 bases between. The CDR3 loop reads CASSLGFRGEQYF. The CDR3 DNA reads as TGTGCCAGCAGCTTGGGTTTTAGGGGCGAGCAGTACTTC.

The chain is built from TRBV6-1 and TRBJ2-1, with TRBD1 as a possible D gene (5 bases). With 2 bases removed from V and 4 bases from J, the gap between germline ends came to 12 bases. This CDR3 is built from 15 residues. Germline V gives CDR1 MNHNS, CDR2 SASEGT. CDR3 region: CASSEQGIGYNEQFF. CDR3 nucleotide sequence: TGTGCCAGCAGTGAACAGGGTATAGGATACAATGAGCAGTTCTTC.

The V call is TRBV11-3, the J call TRBJ2-1; TRBD2 agrees at 9 bases. Germline V lookup: CDR1 SGHNT, CDR2 YENEEA. This CDR3 spans 16 amino acids. V gave up 4 bases and J gave up 4 bases; unmatched junction bases: 8. The CDR3 DNA is TGTGCCAGCAGCTCCCTTGGCGGGAGGGCTTACAATGAGCAGTTCTTC. It yields the protein CASSSLGGRAYNEQFF.

The V call is TRBV3-1 (or the pseudogene TRBV3-2), the J call TRBJ2-7; D ambiguous. V shed 5 bases and J shed 1 base, with 6 bases lying between them. The CDR3 totals 12 residues. Germline lookup yields CDR1 LGHDT and CDR2 YNNKEL (reference sequence). CDR3 sequence (DNA): TGTGCCAGCAGCGTCGCGTCCTACGAGCAGTACTTC. Encoded protein: CASSVASYEQYF.

V and J are TRBV5-1 and TRBJ1-4, with a possible D match to TRBD1 (5 bases). The CDR3 totals 13 residues. The germline CDR1 and CDR2 sequences are SGHRS and YFSETQ. Trimming took off 4 bases at V and 7 bases at J, with 11 bases between the two ends. CDR3: CASSTGEGEKLFF. CDR3 nucleotide sequence: TGCGCCAGCAGCACGGGGGAGGGTGAAAAACTGTTTTTT.